Below, one T cell receptor (beta chain) is given with its context. Sequencing used immunoSEQ multiplex PCR; TCRdb keeps in-frame clones, though not all of them. The data hold 35,000 to 45,000 clones, with 86% observed a single time. The CDR3 totals 18 residues. The data stem from a study of T cell clones after liver transplantation. Study summary: Draws occurred before transplant, before withdrawal, and after complete or failed withdrawal.

The chain recombines TRBV12-2 with TRBJ2-3; no DNA check was done on the table's D call, TRBD2. TRBV12-2 is shown as a pseudogene. The receptor was derived from a human patient who received a liver transplant. Some of the T cells may derive from the graft donor. The input for sequencing was CD4+ T cells from blood, taken 24 months after liver transplant. The CDR3 loop is CASRSPTGTSGGTDTQYF. CDR3 nucleotide sequence: TGTGCAAGTCGCTCACCAACCGGGACTAGCGGCGGCACAGATACGCAGTATTTT.